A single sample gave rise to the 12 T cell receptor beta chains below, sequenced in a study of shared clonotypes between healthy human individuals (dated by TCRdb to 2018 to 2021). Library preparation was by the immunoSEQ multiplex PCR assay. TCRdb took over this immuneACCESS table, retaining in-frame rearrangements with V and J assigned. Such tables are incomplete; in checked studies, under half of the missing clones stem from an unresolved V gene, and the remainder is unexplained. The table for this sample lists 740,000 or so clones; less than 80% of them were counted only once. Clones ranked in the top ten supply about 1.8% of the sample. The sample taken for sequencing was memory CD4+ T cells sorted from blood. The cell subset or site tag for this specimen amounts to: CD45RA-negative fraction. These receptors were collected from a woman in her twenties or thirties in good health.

As DNA, the CDR3 is TGTGCCAGCAGCTGGGACACCCTCTACGAGCAGTACTTC. Residues: CASSWDTLYEQYF. The gene calls are TRBV7-8 and TRBJ2-7; D is perhaps TRBD1 (6 bases). V was pared by 4 bases and J by 3 bases, with 10 bases between. This CDR3 is 13 amino acids long. In germline, CDR1 is SGHVS, CDR2 FQNEAQ.

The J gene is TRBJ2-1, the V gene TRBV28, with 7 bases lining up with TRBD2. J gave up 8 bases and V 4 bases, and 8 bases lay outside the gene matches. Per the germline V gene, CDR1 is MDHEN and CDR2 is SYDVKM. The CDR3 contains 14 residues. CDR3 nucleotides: TGTGCCAGCAGTTCCCGAGCGGGGCTAGATGAGCAGTTCTTC. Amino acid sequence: CASSSRAGLDEQFF.

CDR3 sequence: CAISRDPLNEQYF. The CDR3 DNA reads as TGTGCCATATCAAGGGACCCCCTGAACGAGCAGTACTTC. The rearrangement links TRBV10-3 to TRBJ2-7; either TRBD1 or TRBD2 may fit D (5 bases each). This CDR3 is 13 amino acids long. V was pared by 9 bases and J by 5 bases, with 17 bases between. Germline V gene lookup returns CDR1 ENHRY and CDR2 SYGVKD.

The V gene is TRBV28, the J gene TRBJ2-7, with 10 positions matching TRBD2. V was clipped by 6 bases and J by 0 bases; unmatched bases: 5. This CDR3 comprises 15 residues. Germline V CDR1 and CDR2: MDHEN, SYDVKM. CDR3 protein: CASRRRTSGSYEQYF. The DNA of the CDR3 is TGTGCCAGCAGACGAAGGACTAGCGGCTCCTACGAGCAGTACTTC.

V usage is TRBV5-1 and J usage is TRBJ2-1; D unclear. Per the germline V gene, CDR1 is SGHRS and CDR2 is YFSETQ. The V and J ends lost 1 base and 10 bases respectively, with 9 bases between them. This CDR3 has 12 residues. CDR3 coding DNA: TGCGCCAGCAGCTTGACCTTAAAGGAGCAGTTCTTC. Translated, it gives CASSLTLKEQFF. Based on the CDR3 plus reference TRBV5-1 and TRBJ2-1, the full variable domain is KAGVTQTPRYLIKTRGQQVTLSCSPISGHRSVSWYQQTPGQGLQFLFEYFSETQRNKGNFPGRFSGRQFSNSRSEMNVSTLELGDSALYLCASSLTLKEQFFGPGTRLTVL.

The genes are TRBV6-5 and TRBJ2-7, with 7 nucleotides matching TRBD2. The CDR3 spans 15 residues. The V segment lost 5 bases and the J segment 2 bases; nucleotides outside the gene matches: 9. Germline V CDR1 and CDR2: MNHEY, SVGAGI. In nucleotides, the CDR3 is TGTGCCAGCAGTCCTTTCGCGGGAGTAACCTACGAGCAGTACTTC. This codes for CASSPFAGVTYEQYF.

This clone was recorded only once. This CDR3 is CAISGISTDTQYF. Written as DNA, the CDR3 is TGTGCCATCAGCGGCATTAGCACAGATACGCAGTATTTT. The V call is TRBV6-6, the J call TRBJ2-3, with D perhaps matching TRBD2 (5 bases). The germline V gene encodes CDR1 MNHNY and CDR2 SVGAGI (reference sequence). CDR3 size: 13 residues. The germline V and J ends were trimmed by 10 bases and 0 bases, with 11 bases remaining between them.

In nucleotides, the CDR3 is TGTGCCAGCAGTTACTCTAGCGGGAGGGGCGGAGATACGCAGTATTTT. As protein: CASSYSSGRGGDTQYF. V usage is TRBV6-5 and J usage is TRBJ2-3; TRBD2 matches 11 bases. The CDR3 runs 16 residues. V lost 0 bases, J lost 5 bases, and 4 bases stayed unmatched. Germline assignment: CDR1 MNHEY and CDR2 SVGAGI.

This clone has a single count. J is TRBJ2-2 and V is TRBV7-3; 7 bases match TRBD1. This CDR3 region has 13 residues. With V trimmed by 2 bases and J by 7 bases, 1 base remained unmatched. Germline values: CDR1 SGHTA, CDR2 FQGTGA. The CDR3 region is CASSLRDSGELFF. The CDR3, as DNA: TGTGCCAGCAGCTTACGGGACAGCGGGGAGCTGTTTTTT.

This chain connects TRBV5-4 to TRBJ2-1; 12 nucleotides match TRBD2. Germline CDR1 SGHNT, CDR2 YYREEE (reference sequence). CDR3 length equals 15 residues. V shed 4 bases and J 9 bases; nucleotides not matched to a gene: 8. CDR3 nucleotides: TGTGCCAGCAGCATCCTAGCGGGAGGGCCGGGTGAGCAGTTCTTC. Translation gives CASSILAGGPGEQFF.

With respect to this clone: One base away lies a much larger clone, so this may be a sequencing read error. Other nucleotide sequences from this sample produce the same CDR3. For the CDR3, the DNA is TGTGCCAGCAGCTTAGATGGGGGCAATGAGCAGTTCTTC. The encoded protein is CASSLDGGNEQFF. This sequence joins TRBV11-3 and TRBJ2-1; either TRBD1 or TRBD2 may supply D (5 bases each). Germline loops: CDR1 SGHNT, CDR2 YENEEA. The ends were cut back, 0 bases at V and 6 bases at J, with 6 bases in the middle. The CDR3 sequence is 13 residues long.

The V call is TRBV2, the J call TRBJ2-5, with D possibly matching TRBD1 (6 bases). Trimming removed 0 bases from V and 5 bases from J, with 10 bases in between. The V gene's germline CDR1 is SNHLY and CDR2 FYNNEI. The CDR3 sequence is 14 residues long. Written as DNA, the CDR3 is TGTGCCAGCAGTGAAGCCGGGACATTTGAGACCCAGTACTTC. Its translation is CASSEAGTFETQYF.